Below, one T cell receptor (beta chain) is given with its context. The target antigen is unknown. The sample originates from a study of T cells in Graves' hyperthyroidism and ophthalmopathy. Among the patients, aged 18 to 65, hyperthyroidism was newly diagnosed and had lasted under 2 months. Amplified regions were TCR beta CDR3 sequences from RNA transcripts. In the first-round RT-PCR of the TCR CDR3, the HTBI primer set was used. Via MiXCR, TCRdb re-called the multiplex PCR reads, giving one row per CDR3 protein. Among a few hundred thousand distinct CDR3 sequences listed, about 20% were seen once. Germline CDR1 reads MNHNS; CDR2 reads SASEGT. The CDR3 is made up of 15 amino acids. V shed 4 bases, J shed 5 bases, and the junction held 8 bases outside the gene matches. Study conclusions and caveats: Progression to ophthalmopathy was predicted a median of about 6.6 months early.

The rearrangement uses TRBV6-1 and TRBJ2-4, with TRBD1 matching over 7 bases. The sequenced sample was blood. This clonotype was sampled from a man aged 18 to 30 with Graves' hyperthyroidism. The CDR3 spells CASSVRRDSQNIQYF. CDR3 in DNA: TGTGCCAGCAGTGTCCGCCGGGACAGTCAAAACATTCAGTACTTC.